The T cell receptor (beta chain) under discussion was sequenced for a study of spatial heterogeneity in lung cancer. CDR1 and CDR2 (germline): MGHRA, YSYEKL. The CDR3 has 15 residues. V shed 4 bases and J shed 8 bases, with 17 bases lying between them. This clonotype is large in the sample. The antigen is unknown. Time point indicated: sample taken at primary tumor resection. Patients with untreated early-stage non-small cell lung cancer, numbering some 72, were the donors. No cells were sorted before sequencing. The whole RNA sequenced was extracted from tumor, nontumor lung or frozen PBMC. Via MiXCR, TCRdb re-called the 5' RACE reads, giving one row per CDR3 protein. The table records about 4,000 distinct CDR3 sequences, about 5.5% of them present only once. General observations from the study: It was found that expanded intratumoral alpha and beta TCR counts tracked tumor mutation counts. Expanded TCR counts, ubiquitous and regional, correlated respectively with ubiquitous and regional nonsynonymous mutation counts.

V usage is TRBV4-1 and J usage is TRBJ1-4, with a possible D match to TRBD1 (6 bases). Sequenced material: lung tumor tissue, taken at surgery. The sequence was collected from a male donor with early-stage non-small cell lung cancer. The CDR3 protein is CASSPSGTKDEKLFF. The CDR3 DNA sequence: TGCGCCAGCAGCCCTTCCGGGACAAAAGACGAAAAACTGTTTTTT.